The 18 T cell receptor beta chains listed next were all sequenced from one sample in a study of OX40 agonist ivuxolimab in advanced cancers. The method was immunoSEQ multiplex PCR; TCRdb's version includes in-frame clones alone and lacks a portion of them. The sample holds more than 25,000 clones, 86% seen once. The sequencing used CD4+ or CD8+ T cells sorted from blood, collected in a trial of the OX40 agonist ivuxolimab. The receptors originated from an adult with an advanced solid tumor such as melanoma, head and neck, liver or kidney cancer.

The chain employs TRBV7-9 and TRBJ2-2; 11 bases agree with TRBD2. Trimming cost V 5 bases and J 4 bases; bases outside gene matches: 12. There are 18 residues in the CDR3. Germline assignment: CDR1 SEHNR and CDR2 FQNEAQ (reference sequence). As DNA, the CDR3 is TGTGCCAGCAGCAAACTACCGGGACTAGCGGAGTCCACCGGGGAGCTGTTTTTT. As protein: CASSKLPGLAESTGELFF.

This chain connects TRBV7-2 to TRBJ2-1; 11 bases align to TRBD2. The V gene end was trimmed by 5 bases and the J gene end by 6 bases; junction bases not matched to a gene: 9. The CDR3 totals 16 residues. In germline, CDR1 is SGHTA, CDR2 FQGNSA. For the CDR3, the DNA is TGTGCCAGCAGCATCGTACTAGCGGGAGTAAGCAATGAGCAGTTCTTC. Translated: CASSIVLAGVSNEQFF.

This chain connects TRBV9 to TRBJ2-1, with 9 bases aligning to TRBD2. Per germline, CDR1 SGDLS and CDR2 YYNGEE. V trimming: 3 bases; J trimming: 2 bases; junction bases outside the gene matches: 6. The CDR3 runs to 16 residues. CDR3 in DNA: TGTGCCAGCAGCGGCAGACTAGCGGAGACCTACAATGAGCAGTTCTTC. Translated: CASSGRLAETYNEQFF.

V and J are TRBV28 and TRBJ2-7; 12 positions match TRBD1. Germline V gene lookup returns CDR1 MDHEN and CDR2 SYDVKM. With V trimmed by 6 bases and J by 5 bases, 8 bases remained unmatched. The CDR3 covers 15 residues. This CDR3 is CASSDPGQGAHEQYF. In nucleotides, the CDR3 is TGTGCCAGCAGCGACCCGGGACAGGGGGCTCACGAGCAGTACTTC.

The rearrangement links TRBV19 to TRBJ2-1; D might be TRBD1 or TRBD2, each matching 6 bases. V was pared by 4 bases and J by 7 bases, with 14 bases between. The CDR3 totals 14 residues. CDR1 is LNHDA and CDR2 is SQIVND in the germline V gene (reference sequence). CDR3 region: CASSTTSRGNEQFF. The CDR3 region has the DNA TGTGCCAGTAGTACAACTAGCAGGGGAAATGAGCAGTTCTTC.

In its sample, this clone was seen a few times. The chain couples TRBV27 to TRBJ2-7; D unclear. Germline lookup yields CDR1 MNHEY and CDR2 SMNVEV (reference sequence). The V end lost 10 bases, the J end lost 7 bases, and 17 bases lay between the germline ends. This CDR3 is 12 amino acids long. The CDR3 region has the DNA TGTGCCACTAGGTACGGTCAACGGGAGCAGTACTTC. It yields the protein CATRYGQREQYF.

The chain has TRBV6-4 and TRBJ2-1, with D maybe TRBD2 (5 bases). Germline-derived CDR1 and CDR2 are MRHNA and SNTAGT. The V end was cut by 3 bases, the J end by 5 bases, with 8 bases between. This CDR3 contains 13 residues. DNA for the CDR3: TGTGCCAGCAGTGAGGGAGACCACAATGAGCAGTTCTTC. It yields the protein CASSEGDHNEQFF.

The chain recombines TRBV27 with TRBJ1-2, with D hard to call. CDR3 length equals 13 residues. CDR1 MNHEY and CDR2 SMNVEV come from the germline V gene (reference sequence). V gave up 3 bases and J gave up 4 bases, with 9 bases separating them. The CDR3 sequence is CASSFGLSYGYTF. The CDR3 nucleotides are TGTGCCAGCAGTTTTGGGTTATCCTATGGCTACACCTTC.

In nucleotides, the CDR3 is TGTGCCAGCAGGGCCGGGACAGGAATTCCCCTCCACTTT. Its translation is CASRAGTGIPLHF. The chain combines TRBV6-6 with TRBJ1-6; 8 bases are shared with TRBD1. Germline CDR1 is MNHNY and CDR2 is SVGAGI (reference sequence). The length of the CDR3 is 13 residues. Trimming removed 6 bases from V and 13 bases from J; junction bases left unmatched: 8.

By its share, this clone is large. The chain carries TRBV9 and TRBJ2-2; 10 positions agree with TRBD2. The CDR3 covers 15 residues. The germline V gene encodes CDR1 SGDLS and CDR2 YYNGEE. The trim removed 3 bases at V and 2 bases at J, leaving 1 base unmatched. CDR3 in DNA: TGTGCCAGCAGCGGGACTAGCGGTAACACCGGGGAGCTGTTTTTT. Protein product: CASSGTSGNTGELFF. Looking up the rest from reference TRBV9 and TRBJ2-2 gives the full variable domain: DSGVTQTPKHLITATGQRVTLRCSPRSGDLSVYWYQQSLDQGLQFLIQYYNGEERAKGNILERFSAQQFPDLHSELNLSSLELGDSALYFCASSGTSGNTGELFFGEGSRLTVL.

CDR3 nucleotides: TGTGCCAGCAGCACTCGTGAATTTCGGACAGGGAATTACAATGAGCAGTTCTTC. Residues: CASSTREFRTGNYNEQFF. The chain links TRBV13 to TRBJ2-1, with 8 bases fitting TRBD1. Germline assignment: CDR1 PRHDT and CDR2 FYEKMQ (reference sequence). The CDR3 consists of 18 residues. V was clipped by 5 bases and J by 4 bases; unmatched bases: 16.

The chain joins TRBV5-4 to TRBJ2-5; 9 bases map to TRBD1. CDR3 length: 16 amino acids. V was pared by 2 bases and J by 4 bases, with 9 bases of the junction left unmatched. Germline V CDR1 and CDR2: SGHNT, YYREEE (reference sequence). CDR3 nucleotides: TGTGCCAGCAGCTTCGACCGGGACAGGGTTTTAGAGACCCAGTACTTC. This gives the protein CASSFDRDRVLETQYF.

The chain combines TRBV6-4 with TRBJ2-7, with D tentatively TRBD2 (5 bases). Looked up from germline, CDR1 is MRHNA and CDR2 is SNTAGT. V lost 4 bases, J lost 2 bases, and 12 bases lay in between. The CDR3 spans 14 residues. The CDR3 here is CASSARAGAYEQYF. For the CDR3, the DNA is TGTGCCAGCAGTGCGCGGGCCGGGGCCTACGAGCAGTACTTC.

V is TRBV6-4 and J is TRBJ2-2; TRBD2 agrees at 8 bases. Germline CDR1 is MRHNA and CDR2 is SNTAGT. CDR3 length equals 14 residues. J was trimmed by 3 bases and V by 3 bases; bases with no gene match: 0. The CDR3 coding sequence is TGTGCCAGCAGTGAGCGGGGGGACACCGGGGAGCTGTTTTTT. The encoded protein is CASSERGDTGELFF.

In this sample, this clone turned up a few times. CDR3 residues: CASSRQGSRAKNIQYF. For the CDR3, the DNA is TGTGCCAGCAGTAGACAGGGGAGTCGGGCCAAAAACATTCAGTACTTC. The gene calls are TRBV7-9 and TRBJ2-4, with 8 bases lining up with TRBD1. V gave up 6 bases and J gave up 1 base; unmatched junction bases: 8. CDR1 SEHNR and CDR2 FQNEAQ come from the germline V gene (reference sequence). The CDR3 contains 16 residues. Filled out from reference TRBV7-9 and TRBJ2-4, the complete variable domain reads DTGVSQNPRHKITKRGQNVTFRCDPISEHNRLYWYRQTLGQGPEFLTYFQNEAQLEKSRLLSDRFSAERPKGSFSTLEIQRTEQGDSAMYLCASSRQGSRAKNIQYFGAGTRLSVL.

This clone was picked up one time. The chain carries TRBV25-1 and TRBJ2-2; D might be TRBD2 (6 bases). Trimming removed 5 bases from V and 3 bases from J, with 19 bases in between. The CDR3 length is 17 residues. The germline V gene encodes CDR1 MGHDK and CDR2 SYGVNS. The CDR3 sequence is CASSLSVPGVDTGELFF. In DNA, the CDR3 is TGTGCCAGCAGTCTATCGGTGCCGGGAGTAGACACCGGGGAGCTGTTTTTT.

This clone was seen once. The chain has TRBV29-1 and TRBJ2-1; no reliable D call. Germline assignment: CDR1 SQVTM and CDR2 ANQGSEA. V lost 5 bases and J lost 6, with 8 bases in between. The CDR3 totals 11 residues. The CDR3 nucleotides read TGCAGCGTTCTTTACTTCAATGAGCAGTTCTTC. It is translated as CSVLYFNEQFF.

CDR3 bases: TGTGCCAGCAGCCTCGTGAGTCAGATTAACACTGAAGCTTTCTTT. This codes for CASSLVSQINTEAFF. The genes are TRBV27 and TRBJ1-1; D remains ambiguous. Trimming pared 6 bases from V and 2 bases from J, leaving 16 bases between. Germline assignment: CDR1 MNHEY and CDR2 SMNVEV (reference sequence). CDR3 size: 15 residues.